These 27 T cell receptor beta chains were sequenced from one sample in a study of CD8 T cells in ankylosing spondylitis (dated by TCRdb to 2017 to 2019). Libraries were constructed by 5' RACE. This sample was sequenced with an Illumina HiSeq 2500. TCRdb ran its own pipeline on the public reads, namely fastp trimming at Q25 and MiXCR clone calling, and kept in-frame beta chains. Records with the same CDR3 protein are collapsed into one entry carrying the most frequent genes and DNA. Here the sample has tens of thousands of distinct CDR3 sequences; about 5% occur a single time. Clones ranked in the top ten supply over 2% of the sample. The sequencing sample was made of blood, either unsorted or a sorted T cell fraction (not recorded which). The receptors originated from a male donor with ankylosing spondylitis or in good health (not recorded which).

The table lists this clonotype with many counts. The gene calls are TRBV5-1 and TRBJ2-4, with D perhaps being TRBD1 or TRBD2 (5 bases each). CDR3 length equals 16 residues. The V gene lost 4 bases and the J gene lost 4 bases, with 18 bases spanning the gap. Per germline, CDR1 SGHRS and CDR2 YFSETQ. The CDR3 coding sequence is TGCGCCAGCAGCGTAAGCGACGGGGCAAAGAAAAACATTCAGTACTTC. Encoded protein: CASSVSDGAKKNIQYF.

This clonotype showed up many times. The gene calls are TRBV19 and TRBJ2-3, with TRBD2 identical over 12 bases. Germline V gives CDR1 LNHDA, CDR2 SQIVND (reference sequence). J was trimmed by 0 bases and V by 5 bases; bases with no gene match: 9. CDR3 length: 18 residues. CDR3 nucleotide sequence: TGTGCCAGTAGTGGAGGACTAGCGGGGTCCCCAAGCACAGATACGCAGTATTTT. This encodes CASSGGLAGSPSTDTQYF.

This clonotype was picked up many times. The V and J genes are TRBV28 and TRBJ2-7; D is uncertain. V lost 4 bases to trimming and J lost 2 bases, with 9 bases between them. Germline V lookup: CDR1 MDHEN, CDR2 SYDVKM. The CDR3 is 13 amino acids. CDR3 protein: CASSSGGTYEQYF. The CDR3 DNA reads TGTGCCAGCAGTTCCGGCGGAACCTACGAGCAGTACTTC.

Ten or more counts support this clonotype. The chain uses TRBV5-1 and TRBJ2-3; 9 positions match TRBD2. J lost 1 base, V lost 6 bases, and 3 bases had no gene match. The CDR3 consists of 14 residues. From germline, CDR1 is SGHRS and CDR2 YFSETQ. CDR3 residues: CASIEREGTDTQYF. The CDR3 DNA follows: TGCGCCAGCATAGAGCGGGAGGGCACAGATACGCAGTATTTT.

This clonotype has at least ten counts. The genes are TRBV18 and TRBJ1-2; 8 positions match TRBD1. This CDR3 contains 18 residues. CDR1 is KGHSH, CDR2 LQKENI, per germline. With 5 bases clipped from V and 8 bases from J, the junction kept 22 bases outside the gene matches. The DNA of the CDR3 is TGTGCCAGCTCATTGTGGAGGGACAGGAATTCCCCTCGGGGCGGCTACACCTTC. Amino acid sequence: CASSLWRDRNSPRGGYTF.

This clonotype was observed many times. The chain links TRBV5-1 to TRBJ2-1; a weak D match, TRBD2 (6 bases). The V and J ends lost 4 bases and 6 bases respectively, with 11 bases between them. Looked up from germline, CDR1 is SGHRS and CDR2 is YFSETQ. The CDR3 consists of 13 residues. The CDR3 nucleotides read TGCGCCAGCAGCAAGACTAGTTTCAATGAGCAGTTCTTC. The encoded protein is CASSKTSFNEQFF. Based on the CDR3 plus reference TRBV5-1 and TRBJ2-1, the full variable domain is KAGVTQTPRYLIKTRGQQVTLSCSPISGHRSVSWYQQTPGQGLQFLFEYFSETQRNKGNFPGRFSGRQFSNSRSEMNVSTLELGDSALYLCASSKTSFNEQFFGPGTRLTVL.

This clonotype was found many times. The chain employs TRBV6-1 and TRBJ2-1, with D hard to call. Trimming took off 7 bases at V and 7 bases at J, with 23 bases between the two ends. Germline lookup yields CDR1 MNHNS and CDR2 SASEGT. The CDR3 consists of 16 residues. The DNA of the CDR3 is TGTGCCAGCACCTTAAACCCCCAGAGCCAACGTAATGAGCAGTTCTTC. Translating it yields CASTLNPQSQRNEQFF.

This clonotype was observed at least ten times. V and J are TRBV2 and TRBJ1-3; maybe TRBD1 (6 bases). Per germline, CDR1 SNHLY and CDR2 FYNNEI. The CDR3 has 14 amino acids. Trimming shortened V by 4 bases and J by 2 bases, and 9 bases separated the two germline ends. The CDR3 here is CASSVQGTGNTIYF. In DNA, the CDR3 is TGTGCCAGCAGTGTACAGGGAACTGGAAACACCATATATTTT.

This clonotype was found many times. The genes are TRBV5-1 and TRBJ1-4; TRBD1 aligns across 7 bases. The CDR3 consists of 13 residues. CDR1 is SGHRS and CDR2 is YFSETQ in the germline V gene. V gave up 4 bases and J gave up 7 bases; unmatched junction bases: 4. The CDR3 is CASSTDRAEKLFF. The CDR3 bases are TGCGCCAGCAGCACTGACAGGGCTGAAAAACTGTTTTTT.

Ten or more counts support this clonotype. The chain employs TRBV11-2 and TRBJ1-2, with no clear D. Germline CDR1 and CDR2: SGHAT and FQNNGV. Trimming took off 5 bases at V and 4 bases at J, with 8 bases between the two ends. CDR3 size: 12 residues. The CDR3 DNA sequence: TGTGCCAGCAGCCCCCAGCCCTATGGCTACACCTTC. Its protein is CASSPQPYGYTF.

This clonotype came up many times. The gene calls are TRBV28 and TRBJ2-3; 9 bases are a match to TRBD1. Germline V CDR1 and CDR2: MDHEN, SYDVKM. The CDR3 is made up of 17 amino acids. Germline trimming cut 3 bases from V and 9 bases from J; bases unmatched to any gene: 16. The CDR3 nucleotides read TGTGCCAGCAGTTTCTGGGACAGGGCGGTAAATGGCGGGACGCAGTATTTT. Protein product: CASSFWDRAVNGGTQYF. The full variable domain, in which reference TRBV28 and TRBJ2-3 provide the parts outside the CDR3, is DVKVTQSSRYLVKRTGEKVFLECVQDMDHENMFWYRQDPGLGLRLIYFSYDVKMKEKGDIPEGYSVSREKKERFSLILESASTNQTSMYLCASSFWDRAVNGGTQYFGPGTRLTVL.

This clonotype was observed at least ten times. The V gene is TRBV5-6, the J gene TRBJ1-5; TRBD1 might be the D (5 bases). Germline values: CDR1 SGHDT, CDR2 YYEEEE. V lost 2 bases, J lost 7 bases, and 10 bases lay in between. The CDR3 totals 13 residues. CDR3 bases: TGTGCCAGCAGCTTCGACAGAGTACAGCCCCAGCATTTT. It encodes CASSFDRVQPQHF.

This clonotype has a count of ten or more. CDR3 sequence reads: CASSLVAVTGRSTDTQYF. CDR3 DNA: TGTGCCAGCAGCTTAGTGGCAGTGACAGGGCGAAGCACAGATACGCAGTATTTT. The V gene is TRBV11-2, the J gene TRBJ2-3, with 7 bases lining up with TRBD1. The ends lost 1 base at V and 0 bases at J; junction bases unmatched: 10. CDR3 length equals 18 residues. Germline loops: CDR1 SGHAT, CDR2 FQNNGV.

This clonotype showed up just a few times. The chain uses TRBV12-3 or TRBV12-4 and TRBJ1-5; a weak D match, TRBD1 (5 bases). Deletions cut 10 bases from V and 7 bases from J, with 23 bases between. The CDR3 runs 15 residues. The CDR3 DNA reads TGTGCCAACAGCGTCGCAGGGCGAGAACGACAGCCCCAGCATTTT. It codes for CANSVAGRERQPQHF.

This clonotype showed up many times. The CDR3 nucleotides are TGCGCCAGCAGTGACACCCGCTCTGGAAACACCATATATTTT. This encodes CASSDTRSGNTIYF. The chain is built from TRBV10-2 and TRBJ1-3; D is unclear. This CDR3 contains 14 residues. Trimming took off 3 bases at V and 0 bases at J, with 6 bases between the two ends. Germline CDR1 reads WSHSY; CDR2 reads SAAADI.

At least ten counts were recorded for this clonotype. This chain uses TRBV5-1 with TRBJ1-1; 7 nucleotides match TRBD1. Losses at the gene ends were 0 bases for V and 5 bases for J; bases not matched to a gene: 10. Looked up from germline, CDR1 is SGHRS and CDR2 is YFSETQ. The CDR3 loop spans 16 amino acids. The CDR3 protein is CASSLGVIGRGTEAFF. CDR3 nucleotides: TGCGCCAGCAGCTTGGGTGTTATCGGCAGGGGGACTGAAGCTTTCTTT.

In this sample, this clonotype turned up many times. The chain employs TRBV7-9 and TRBJ1-1; D gene ambiguous. Deletions cut 1 base from V and 1 base from J, with 4 bases between. Germline CDR1 reads SEHNR; CDR2 reads FQNEAQ (reference sequence). This CDR3 is built from 13 residues. CDR3 nucleotide sequence: TGTGCCAGCAGCTTAGGGAAGAACACTGAAGCTTTCTTT. Translated: CASSLGKNTEAFF. The variable domain in full, with the rest retrieved from reference TRBV7-9 and TRBJ1-1, is DTGVSQNPRHKITKRGQNVTFRCDPISEHNRLYWYRQTLGQGPEFLTYFQNEAQLEKSRLLSDRFSAERPKGSFSTLEIQRTEQGDSAMYLCASSLGKNTEAFFGQGTRLTVV.

This clonotype was found many times. V usage is TRBV12-3 or TRBV12-4 and J usage is TRBJ1-6, with 10 bases lining up with TRBD1. V shed 6 bases and J 8 bases; nucleotides not matched to a gene: 4. There are 14 residues in the CDR3. The CDR3 reads CASSKTGGHSPLHF. CDR3 DNA sequence: TGTGCCAGCAGCAAGACAGGGGGCCATTCACCCCTCCACTTT.

This clonotype was seen ten or more times. V usage is TRBV18 and J usage is TRBJ2-1; 11 nucleotides match TRBD1. Germline lookup yields CDR1 KGHSH and CDR2 LQKENI. CDR3 size: 15 residues. With V trimmed by 5 bases and J by 1 base, 1 base remained unmatched. CDR3 sequence reads: CASSRDRGSYNEQFF. DNA for the CDR3: TGTGCCAGCTCAAGGGACAGGGGGTCCTACAATGAGCAGTTCTTC.

This clonotype occurred many times. J is TRBJ1-2 and V is TRBV5-1; 9 nucleotides align to TRBD1. Per germline, CDR1 SGHRS and CDR2 YFSETQ. V lost 3 bases to trimming and J lost 2 bases; unmatched junction nucleotides: 5. The CDR3 extends over 15 amino acids. This CDR3 reads CASSSLQGANYGYTF. In DNA form, the CDR3 reads TGCGCCAGCAGCTCCTTACAGGGGGCAAACTATGGCTACACCTTC. Together with reference TRBV5-1 and TRBJ1-2, the CDR3 gives the full variable domain: KAGVTQTPRYLIKTRGQQVTLSCSPISGHRSVSWYQQTPGQGLQFLFEYFSETQRNKGNFPGRFSGRQFSNSRSEMNVSTLELGDSALYLCASSSLQGANYGYTFGSGTRLTVV.

This clonotype showed up many times. The chain couples TRBV12-3 or TRBV12-4 to TRBJ2-2; D unclear. CDR3 length equals 13 residues. Trimming cost V 6 bases and J 1 base, with 6 bases left between them. The chain's CDR3 is CASRGGNTGELFF. CDR3 nucleotide sequence: TGTGCCAGCAGGGGCGGGAACACCGGGGAGCTGTTTTTT.

This clonotype has only one observation. V is TRBV19 and J is TRBJ1-1; 8 nucleotides align to TRBD1. V shed 8 bases and J 4 bases; nucleotides not matched to a gene: 12. The CDR3 spans 15 residues. Germline CDR1 reads LNHDA; CDR2 reads SQIVND (reference sequence). The CDR3 region has the DNA TGTGCCAGTGGACAGTCCGGCACAGGGGGCACTGAAGCTTTCTTT. As protein: CASGQSGTGGTEAFF. Supplemented by reference TRBV19 and TRBJ1-1, the full variable domain reads DGGITQSPKYLFRKEGQNVTLSCEQNLNHDAMYWYRQDPGQGLRLIYYSQIVNDFQKGDIAEGYSVSREKKESFPLTVTSAQKNPTAFYLCASGQSGTGGTEAFFGQGTRLTVV.

The V call is TRBV29-1, the J call TRBJ2-7; D not resolved. The length of the CDR3 is 9 residues. Germline CDR1 and CDR2: SQVTM and ANQGSEA. Trimming left V 7 bases short and J 5 bases short, with 6 bases between. The CDR3 nucleotides read TGCAGCGAGACTCACGAGCAGTACTTC. Protein product: CSETHEQYF.

This clonotype was counted many times. CDR3 sequence: CASSGMSRQASPSNEQFF. The CDR3 DNA sequence: TGTGCCAGCTCGGGAATGTCGAGACAGGCCAGCCCGAGCAATGAGCAGTTCTTC. The gene calls are TRBV18 and TRBJ2-1; weak D call: TRBD1 (6 bases). From germline, CDR1 is KGHSH and CDR2 LQKENI. The CDR3 contains 18 residues. V dropped 6 bases and J dropped 6 bases, with 27 bases sitting between them.

This clonotype was counted many times. The chain combines TRBV20-1 with TRBJ1-6; 7 bases agree with TRBD1. The germline CDR1 and CDR2 sequences are DFQATT and SNEGSKA (reference sequence). V dropped 3 bases and J dropped 6; count of bases not matched to a gene: 8. The CDR3 sequence is 15 residues long. The CDR3 DNA reads as TGCAGTGCTAGCCGACCGGGACAGCTTAATTCACCCCTCCACTTT. Translation: CSASRPGQLNSPLHF.

This clonotype was recorded at least ten times. The chain is built from TRBV7-3 and TRBJ2-2, with D possibly called TRBD1 or TRBD2 (5 bases each). V was clipped by 3 bases and J by 6 bases, with 8 bases between them. CDR3 length: 13 amino acids. Germline CDR1 reads SGHTA; CDR2 reads FQGTGA. CDR3 residues: CASSFGAPGELFF. CDR3 nucleotides: TGTGCCAGCAGCTTCGGGGCTCCCGGGGAGCTGTTTTTT. Combining the CDR3 with reference TRBV7-3 and TRBJ2-2 gives the whole variable domain GAGVSQTPSNKVTEKGKYVELRCDPISGHTALYWYRQSLGQGPEFLIYFQGTGAADDSGLPNDRFFAVRPEGSVSTLKIQRTERGDSAVYLCASSFGAPGELFFGEGSRLTVL.

There are many counts of this clonotype. The V and J genes are TRBV2 and TRBJ2-1; 9 bases are a match to TRBD1. The CDR3 is made up of 12 amino acids. Germline CDR1 SNHLY, CDR2 FYNNEI. The V gene end was trimmed by 10 bases and the J gene end by 5 bases; junction bases not matched to a gene: 3. For the CDR3, the DNA is TGTGCCACGGACAGGGGAAACAATGAGCAGTTCTTC. Translating it yields CATDRGNNEQFF.